This T cell receptor beta chain is drawn from a study of shared clonotypes between healthy human individuals. Whole-study findings and limits: In contrast to clonotypes shared by all four donors, non-shared clonotypes had lower generation probabilities. Among donors, clonotype sharing was expected to be affected by sequencing depth.

The length of the CDR3 is 15 residues. V shed 6 bases and J 0 bases; nucleotides not matched to a gene: 7. Germline loops: CDR1 MNHEY, CDR2 SMNVEV (reference sequence). Libraries were prepared by immunoSEQ multiplex PCR; TCRdb keeps only in-frame clonotypes and omits some of them. The sample has around 2,000,000 clones; approximately 94% are singletons. Naive CD8 populations comprised CD45RO-negative cells positively selected for CCR7, excluding terminally differentiated effector memory CD45RA+ cells. Donation came from healthy HIV-negative adults that had no recent acute infections or vaccinations. All the donors were Caucasian adults who lived in Nashville, Tennessee. This clone was seen a single time. Its specificity is not known.

The chain couples TRBV27 to TRBJ2-7, with 8 nucleotides matching TRBD2. The clonotype originates from a man aged 18 to 30 in good health. Some clones in this sample may be carry-over from other donors' samples. The sequenced sample was naive CD8+ T cells from PBMCs. The CDR3 nucleotides are TGTGCCAGCAGCTCCTATAGCGGGAACTCCTACGAGCAGTACTTC. It yields the protein CASSSYSGNSYEQYF.